This T cell receptor (beta chain) comes out of a study of cytomegalovirus exposure and HLA in healthy donors. Both 60 Vbeta primers and 13 Jbeta primers went into the PCR. Sequencing used immunoSEQ multiplex PCR; TCRdb keeps in-frame clones, though not all of them. The repertoire table contains approximately 170,000 clones. The source is a woman under 30 in good health and CMV-seropositive. Sequencing was done on a sample of PBMCs.

This CDR3 is CASSYTFEQFF. DNA for the CDR3: TGTGCCAGCAGCTACACGTTTGAGCAGTTCTTC. The gene calls are TRBV11-2 and TRBJ2-1; D not resolved. The CDR3 is made up of 11 amino acids. V was pared by 4 bases and J by 9 bases, with 7 bases between. Germline CDR1 reads SGHAT; CDR2 reads FQNNGV.